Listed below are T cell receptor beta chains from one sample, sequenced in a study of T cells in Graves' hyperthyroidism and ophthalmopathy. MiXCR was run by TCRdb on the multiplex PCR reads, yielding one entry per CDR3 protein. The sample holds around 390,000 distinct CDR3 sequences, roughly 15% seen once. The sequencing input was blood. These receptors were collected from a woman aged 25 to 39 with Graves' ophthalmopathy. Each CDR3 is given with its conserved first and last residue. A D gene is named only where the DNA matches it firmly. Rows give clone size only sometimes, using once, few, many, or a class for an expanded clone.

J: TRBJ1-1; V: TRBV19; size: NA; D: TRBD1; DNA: TGTGCCAGTAGTGTAGGACGACAGGGTTTCGTTAGAAGTGATGAAGCTTTCTTT; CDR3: CASSVGRQGFVRSDEAFF
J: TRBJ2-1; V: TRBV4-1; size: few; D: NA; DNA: TGCGCCAGCAGCCAAGAGGCGAACAGACCCTACAATGAGCAGTTCTTC; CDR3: CASSQEANRPYNEQFF
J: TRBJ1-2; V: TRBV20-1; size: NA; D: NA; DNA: TGCAGTGCTAGATGGCAAGGGTGGGATGGCTACACCTTC; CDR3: CSARWQGWDGYTF
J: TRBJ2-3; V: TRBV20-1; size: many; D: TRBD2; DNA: TGCAGTGCTAGTGCCTATCAGGGACTAGCGGGGGGACAAGATACGCAGTATTTT; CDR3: CSASAYQGLAGGQDTQYF
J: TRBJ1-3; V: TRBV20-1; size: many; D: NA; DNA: TGCAGTGCTAGAGAAGGGGCTGGAAACACCATATATTTT; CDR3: CSAREGAGNTIYF
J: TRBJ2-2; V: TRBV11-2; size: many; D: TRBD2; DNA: TGTGCCAGCAGCAAAAGCAGCGGCGGGGGGAACACCGGGGAGCTGTTTTTT; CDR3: CASSKSSGGGNTGELFF
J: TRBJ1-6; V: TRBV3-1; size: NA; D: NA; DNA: TGTGCCAGCAGCCGATCCGACACGAGCTCCTATAATTCACCCCTCCACTTT; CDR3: CASSRSDTSSYNSPLHF
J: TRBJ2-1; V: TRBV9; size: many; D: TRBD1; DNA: TGTGCCAGCAGCGTAGGAGGACAGGGCTTTTCCGATGAGCAGTTCTTC; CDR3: CASSVGGQGFSDEQFF
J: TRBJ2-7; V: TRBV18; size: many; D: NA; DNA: TGTGCCAGCTCACCCCAGCCCGCCTACGAGCAGTACTTC; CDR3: CASSPQPAYEQYF
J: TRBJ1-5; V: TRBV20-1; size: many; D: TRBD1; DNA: TGCAGTGCCTTGACAGGGTCAATCAATCAGCCCCAGCATTTT; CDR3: CSALTGSINQPQHF
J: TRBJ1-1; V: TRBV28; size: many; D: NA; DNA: TGTGCCAGCAGTTCCCTCGGGACTGAAGCTTTCTTT; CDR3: CASSSLGTEAFF
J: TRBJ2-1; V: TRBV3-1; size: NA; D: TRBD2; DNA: TGTGCCGGCAGCCAAGGTTGGGGCGGGGGGGCCAGTGAGCAGTTCTTC; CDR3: CAGSQGWGGGASEQFF
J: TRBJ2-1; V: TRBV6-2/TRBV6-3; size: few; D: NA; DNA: TGTGCCAGCAGTTTTACATGGGGCTACAATGAGCAGTTCTTC; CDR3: CASSFTWGYNEQFF
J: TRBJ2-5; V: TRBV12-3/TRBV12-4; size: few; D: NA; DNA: TGTGCCAGCAGTCTCATGGGCTTTAAAGAGACCCAGTACTTC; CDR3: CASSLMGFKETQYF
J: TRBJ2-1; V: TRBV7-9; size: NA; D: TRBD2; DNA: TGTGCCAGTAGTATCGGACTAGCGGGTAACAATGAGCAGTTCTTC; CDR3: CASSIGLAGNNEQFF